Listed below are T cell receptor beta chains from one sample, sequenced in a study of blood T cell repertoires in COVID-19. Sequencing used immunoSEQ multiplex PCR; TCRdb keeps in-frame clones, though not all of them. Here the sample spans about 76,000 clones, 88% being singletons. Input material: peripheral blood. These receptors were obtained from a man aged 50-60 years with active COVID-19. Each CDR3 is given with its conserved first and last residue. The D gene is left open where the match is weak. The listing skips clone size in some rows; elsewhere it reads once, few, many or a size class.

J | V | size | D | CDR3 | DNA
TRBJ1-1 | TRBV11-3 | NA | NA | CASSSETAEAFF | TGTGCCAGCAGCTCCGAGACAGCTGAAGCTTTCTTT
TRBJ2-1 | TRBV29-1 | NA | NA | CSVARIDNEQFF | TGCAGCGTTGCGCGGATCGACAATGAGCAGTTCTTC
TRBJ1-5 | TRBV19 | few | TRBD1 | CASSGQARDQPQHF | TGTGCCAGTAGTGGACAGGCCCGGGATCAGCCCCAGCATTTT
TRBJ2-7 | TRBV7-9 | NA | NA | CASSSQGTYEQYF | TGTGCCAGCAGCTCCCAGGGGACCTACGAGCAGTACTTC
TRBJ2-7 | TRBV5-5 | NA | TRBD2 | CASSQGLGNYEQYF | TGTGCCAGCAGCCAGGGACTAGGTAACTACGAGCAGTACTTC
TRBJ1-2 | TRBV28 | NA | NA | CASTRRVLDYGYTF | TGTGCCAGCACTAGGAGGGTGTTGGACTATGGCTACACCTTC
TRBJ2-1 | TRBV7-8 | NA | TRBD2 | CASSPSGDEQFF | TGTGCCAGCAGCCCTAGCGGGGATGAGCAGTTCTTC
TRBJ1-1 | TRBV9 | NA | NA | CASQRGQSNTEAFF | TGTGCCAGCCAAAGGGGTCAGTCGAACACTGAAGCTTTCTTT
TRBJ1-1 | TRBV6-6 | NA | NA | CASSYVEGKAFF | TGTGCCAGCAGTTACGTCGAGGGCAAGGCTTTCTTT
TRBJ2-5 | TRBV29-1 | NA | NA | CSVEDLGDAGKTQYF | TGCAGCGTTGAAGACCTTGGAGACGCTGGCAAGACCCAGTACTTC
TRBJ2-7 | TRBV19 | NA | TRBD1 | CASSISGQANYEQYF | TGTGCCAGTAGTATCTCGGGACAGGCTAACTACGAGCAGTACTTC
TRBJ2-7 | TRBV5-1 | NA | NA | CASSLELHEQYF | TGCGCCAGCAGCTTGGAGCTGCACGAGCAGTACTTC
TRBJ2-2 | TRBV4-1 | NA | NA | CASSQVGGRSNTGELFF | TGCGCCAGCAGCCAAGTGGGGGGGCGGTCGAACACCGGGGAGCTGTTTTTT
TRBJ2-5 | TRBV5-1 | NA | TRBD1 | CASSTGQGGGETQYF | TGCGCCAGCAGCACAGGACAGGGTGGAGGGGAGACCCAGTACTTC
TRBJ2-1 | TRBV27 | NA | TRBD1 | CASSGGQEYNEQFF | TGTGCCAGCAGTGGGGGACAGGAGTACAATGAGCAGTTCTTC
TRBJ2-1 | TRBV24-1 | once | TRBD2 | CATSDGTSGFF | TGTGCCACCAGTGATGGGACTAGCGGATTCTTC
TRBJ2-7 | TRBV24-1 | NA | TRBD2 | CATSDLRGGSYEQYF | TGTGCCACCAGTGATTTGCGCGGGGGTTCCTACGAGCAGTACTTC
TRBJ2-7 | TRBV28 | NA | TRBD1 | CASSLGTVEGEQYF | TGTGCCAGCAGTTTGGGGACAGTTGAGGGCGAGCAGTACTTC
TRBJ2-3 | TRBV5-6 | once | NA | CASSAARAASTDTQYF | TGTGCCAGCAGCGCGGCCAGGGCCGCCTCCACAGATACGCAGTATTTT
TRBJ2-7 | TRBV6-5 | NA | TRBD2 | CASSSGTSGREQYF | TGTGCCAGCAGTTCAGGGACTAGCGGACGGGAGCAGTACTTC
TRBJ2-3 | TRBV3-1/TRBV3-2 | NA | NA | CASSQGAGDSTDTQYF | TGTGCCAGCAGCCAAGGGGCCGGGGATAGCACAGATACGCAGTATTTT
TRBJ1-2 | TRBV28 | once | NA | CASSLGAGYGYTF | TGTGCCAGCAGTTTAGGGGCTGGTTATGGCTACACCTTC
TRBJ1-4 | TRBV9 | NA | TRBD1 | CASSVDGTGLEKLFF | TGTGCCAGCAGCGTAGATGGGACAGGGCTCGAAAAACTGTTTTTT
TRBJ1-2 | TRBV11-2 | NA | TRBD1 | CASSLDRGYGYTF | TGTGCCAGCAGCTTAGACAGGGGGTATGGCTACACCTTC
TRBJ2-2 | TRBV28 | few | TRBD2 | CASSGRFRTSFNTGELFF | TGTGCCAGCAGCGGGCGGTTTCGGACTAGCTTTAACACCGGGGAGCTGTTTTTT
TRBJ2-5 | TRBV5-1 | NA | NA | CASSLTRVPETQYF | TGCGCCAGCAGCTTGACGAGGGTTCCAGAGACCCAGTACTTC
TRBJ1-6 | TRBV10-3 | NA | NA | CAISESGGGPSPLHF | TGTGCCATCAGTGAGTCGGGGGGTGGGCCTTCACCCCTCCACTTT
TRBJ2-1 | TRBV19 | NA | NA | CASSIPLRPGTRTNEQFF | TGTGCCAGTAGTATCCCCCTTCGTCCGGGTACCCGAACGAATGAGCAGTTCTTC
TRBJ2-1 | TRBV4-2 | NA | TRBD1 | CASSPHSGTGERDEQFF | TGTGCCAGCAGCCCCCATTCCGGGACAGGGGAGCGGGATGAGCAGTTCTTC
TRBJ2-1 | TRBV7-3 | NA | NA | CASSSMSNEQFF | TGTGCCAGCAGCTCCATGAGTAATGAGCAGTTCTTC
TRBJ2-7 | TRBV19 | once | TRBD1 | CASSIRGTGAYEQYF | TGTGCCAGTAGTATCAGGGGGACAGGGGCCTACGAGCAGTACTTC
TRBJ2-2 | TRBV3-1/TRBV3-2 | NA | TRBD2 | CASSPGGPNTGELFF | TGTGCCAGCAGCCCGGGGGGGCCAAACACCGGGGAGCTGTTTTTT
TRBJ1-2 | TRBV14 | NA | NA | CASSGGFRGYTF | TGTGCCAGCAGCGGGGGCTTTAGAGGCTACACCTTC
TRBJ2-4 | TRBV4-1 | NA | NA | CASSQGDTPAKNIQYF | TGCGCCAGCAGCCAAGGGGACACCCCAGCCAAAAACATTCAGTACTTC
TRBJ2-1 | TRBV7-9 | NA | TRBD2 | CASSLGGGAFYNEQFF | TGTGCCAGCAGCTTGGGCGGGGGGGCCTTTTACAATGAGCAGTTCTTC
TRBJ2-1 | TRBV18 | once | TRBD1 | CASSPIPGTGNNEQFF | TGTGCCAGCTCACCCATACCCGGGACAGGGAACAATGAGCAGTTCTTC
TRBJ2-1 | TRBV4-3 | NA | NA | CASSERTVYNEQFF | TGCGCCAGCAGCGAAAGGACAGTTTACAATGAGCAGTTCTTC
TRBJ2-1 | TRBV28 | NA | TRBD2 | CASEGTSGPDEQFF | TGTGCCAGCGAGGGGACTAGCGGCCCCGACGAGCAGTTCTTC
TRBJ1-1 | TRBV12-3/TRBV12-4 | once | TRBD1 | CASTPDRGVEAFF | TGTGCCAGCACCCCGGACAGGGGAGTTGAAGCTTTCTTT
TRBJ2-7 | TRBV5-1 | NA | TRBD2 | CASSQGLAGVEQYF | TGCGCCAGCAGTCAGGGACTAGCGGGAGTCGAGCAGTACTTC
TRBJ2-1 | TRBV28 | NA | TRBD2 | CASSSLAGGGTYNEQFF | TGTGCCAGCAGTTCCCTAGCGGGAGGTGGAACCTACAATGAGCAGTTCTTC
TRBJ1-2 | TRBV6-5 | few | TRBD1 | CASSYSRTGGLVGYTF | TGTGCCAGCAGTTACTCCCGGACAGGGGGCTTGGTTGGCTACACCTTC
TRBJ2-7 | TRBV11-2 | NA | NA | CASSLDPSSYEQYF | TGTGCCAGCAGCTTAGACCCGAGCTCCTACGAGCAGTACTTC